This entry is about one T cell receptor beta chain. The antigen it binds to is not known. Per-nucleotide qualities are absent, and no much larger clonotype sits a single base away. The sample belongs to a study of blood T cell repertoires in COVID-19 (dated by TCRdb to about 2020). Looking at the study overall: Collaborator samples came from the United States, Italy and Spain and covered acute and convalescent phases of COVID-19. The sample metadata nearly always contained a de-identified subject ID, COVID-19 status, age in years and sex. The samples were drawn from two sources: the first 160 participants of the ongoing ImmuneRACE study, and 1,254 subjects contributed by 6 global collaborators. The prospective study material was composed of cDNA or gDNA derived from T cells, B-cell-depleted T cells, or PBMCs. The repertoires were released in a freely available public database meant as a resource for research on the immune response to SARS-CoV-2. Where HLA class I and class II types were available, the types were taken from metadata supplied by the sample provider, not from assay-based typing. Subjects who had been exposed to COVID-19, were actively infected with it, or had recovered from it provided the deeply sampled blood TCRbeta repertoires that made up the dataset.

TCRbeta CDR3 regions were amplified from genomic DNA by means of the immunoSEQ Assay, a bias-controlled multiplex PCR. As for the original processing: The number of nucleated cells in each sample was estimated from the amplification of reference gene primers within the assay. To quantify the absolute abundance of each unique TCRbeta CDR3 rearrangement, sequence reads were collapsed and filtered. For each sample, productive Simpson clonality was calculated as the square root of Simpson's diversity index across productive rearrangements. TCRdb holds this immuneACCESS table with in-frame rearrangements only. Some clones are missing; in checked studies, unresolved V genes explain under half, and the rest has no known cause. D and trimming were read from the DNA, whereas the V and J calls and clone size are those reported in that table. The sample data list 150,000 to 200,000 clones, and roughly three quarters of these were observed just once. The ten largest clones represent 13% to 15% of the sample.

The research as a whole found: How much clinical and demographic metadata was included differed by source and by participant, and the metadata was provided uncurated.

Participants in the prospective study were aged roughly 18 to 100 years, lived in over 20 United States geographic areas, and enrolled through a virtual design. To assign participants to cohorts, the prospective study relied on clinical history that participants themselves reported in a screening survey and a study questionnaire. Exposed participants were defined as having been in contact with someone with a PCR-confirmed or clinician-diagnosed COVID-19 case within 2 weeks of study entry. In the prospective study, whole blood, serum and a nasopharyngeal or oropharyngeal swab were collected from each participant by mobile phlebotomists. Participants in the prospective study had the option to provide additional blood draws and questionnaires over a roughly 2-month period. Before DNA extraction, prospective study blood samples were shipped either frozen or at room temperature. V is cut by 4 bases and J by 2 bases, and the space between the germline ends is 15 bases. Based on the germline V gene, the CDR1 and CDR2 sequences are SGHAT and FQNNGV. The CDR3 numbers 15 residues from cysteine through phenylalanine. Only the CDR3 region is kept as DNA, spanning 45 bases read in frame from base 1.

Here the chain combines TRBV11-2 and TRBJ2-7; a tentative D call is TRBD1 (6 bases match). This TCR derives from a man between 60 and 75 years old who had been exposed to COVID-19. The material sequenced was PBMCs or T cells enriched from blood (not recorded which). CDR3 sequence: CASSSSGTPAYEQYF. The sequenced DNA: TGTGCCAGCAGCTCCTCCGGGACACCGGCCTACGAGCAGTACTTC.